The 14 T cell receptor beta chains presented below share a single source sample, sequenced in a study of shared clonotypes between healthy human individuals. Some clones are missing from TCRdb's copy, which holds only in-frame ones; the method was immunoSEQ multiplex PCR. The sample shows some 2,500,000 clones, more than 85% of them seen only once. The sample was naive CD4+ T cells from PBMCs. Documented subset: CD45RA+ positively selected. These TCRs come from a man between 18 and 35 years old in good health. Some clones in this sample may be carry-over from other donors' samples.

This clone has more than one count but fewer than ten. This rearrangement joins TRBV4-2 to TRBJ1-4, with no clear D. Germline CDR1 reads LGHNA; CDR2 reads YNFKEQ. Trimming took off 2 bases at V and 8 bases at J, with 6 bases between the two ends. The CDR3 contains 12 residues. CDR3 in amino acids: CASSQLEEKLFF. DNA of the CDR3: TGTGCCAGCAGCCAACTCGAGGAAAAACTGTTTTTT.

CDR3 region: CASSPQWRSYEQYF. In nucleotides, the CDR3 is TGTGCCAGCTCACCCCAATGGAGGAGCTACGAGCAGTACTTC. This sequence joins TRBV18 and TRBJ2-7; D possibly corresponds to TRBD2 (5 bases). The V and J ends lost 3 bases and 3 bases respectively, with 12 bases between them. The CDR3 sequence is 14 residues long. Per the germline V gene, CDR1 is KGHSH and CDR2 is LQKENI.

V is TRBV5-1 and J is TRBJ1-1, with D perhaps TRBD1 (5 bases). Trimming took off 4 bases at V and 4 bases at J, with 17 bases between the two ends. This CDR3 spans 15 amino acids. CDR1 SGHRS and CDR2 YFSETQ come from the germline V gene. The CDR3 spells CASSLLGGVGTEAFF. The DNA for the CDR3 is TGCGCCAGCAGCCTCTTGGGAGGGGTAGGCACTGAAGCTTTCTTT.

V usage is TRBV7-2 and J usage is TRBJ2-1; D possibly corresponds to TRBD2 (6 bases). Germline V gene data show CDR1 as SGHTA and CDR2 as FQGNSA. V was clipped by 1 base and J by 6 bases, with 10 bases between them. The CDR3 loop spans 14 amino acids. This CDR3 is CASSLVGGINEQFF. The CDR3 region has the DNA TGTGCCAGCAGCTTAGTTGGGGGGATCAATGAGCAGTTCTTC.

J is TRBJ2-5 and V is TRBV7-2, with TRBD2 as a possible D gene (5 bases). The length of the CDR3 is 14 residues. Looked up from germline, CDR1 is SGHTA and CDR2 is FQGNSA. Trimming shortened V by 5 bases and J by 2 bases, and 12 bases separated the two germline ends. The CDR3: CASSKPPGQETQYF. The CDR3 DNA reads as TGTGCCAGCAGCAAACCCCCGGGACAAGAGACCCAGTACTTC.

This chain links TRBV6-5 with TRBJ1-5, with 9 bases lining up with TRBD1. Germline V lookup: CDR1 MNHEY, CDR2 SVGAGI. The CDR3 is made up of 15 amino acids. J was trimmed by 2 bases and V by 2 bases; bases with no gene match: 1. The CDR3 sequence is CASSYTGGRNQPQHF. The CDR3 coding sequence is TGTGCCAGCAGTTACACAGGGGGCCGCAATCAGCCCCAGCATTTT.

The chain uses TRBV18 and TRBJ2-2; tentative D call: TRBD2 (6 bases). Trimming shortened V by 0 bases and J by 6 bases, and 17 bases separated the two germline ends. This CDR3 region has 17 residues. Germline V gives CDR1 KGHSH, CDR2 LQKENI. The DNA for the CDR3 is TGTGCCAGCTCACCACCTCGAACGGGAGTACTCCCCGGGGAGCTGTTTTTT. Residues: CASSPPRTGVLPGELFF. Looking up the rest from reference TRBV18 and TRBJ2-2 gives the full variable domain: NAGVMQNPRHLVRRRGQEARLRCSPMKGHSHVYWYRQLPEEGLKFMVYLQKENIIDESGMPKERFSAEFPKEGPSILRIQQVVRGDSAAYFCASSPPRTGVLPGELFFGEGSRLTVL.

This clone was counted between two and nine times. Additional DNA sequences in this sample encode the identical CDR3. The rearrangement joins TRBV7-2 to TRBJ2-1; D gene unclear. The V gene's germline CDR1 is SGHTA and CDR2 FQGNSA. This CDR3 contains 11 residues. Trimming stripped 5 bases from V and 4 bases from J, with 3 bases between. The CDR3, as DNA: TGTGCCAGCAGCCCGTACAATGAGCAGTTCTTC. Its protein product is CASSPYNEQFF.

The sample holds one count of this clone. The V gene is TRBV7-2, the J gene TRBJ2-5; 15 bases agree with TRBD2. Germline V gives CDR1 SGHTA, CDR2 FQGNSA. The length of the CDR3 is 17 residues. Trimming removed 5 bases from V and 5 bases from J; junction bases left unmatched: 9. The CDR3: CASSEGLAGGLWETQYF. The DNA for the CDR3 is TGTGCCAGCAGCGAGGGACTAGCGGGAGGTTTGTGGGAGACCCAGTACTTC. The variable domain in full, completed from reference TRBV7-2 and TRBJ2-5, reads GAGVSQSPSNKVTEKGKDVELRCDPISGHTALYWYRQSLGQGLEFLIYFQGNSAPDKSGLPSDRFSAERTGGSVSTLTIQRTQQEDSAVYLCASSEGLAGGLWETQYFGPGTRLLVL.

This clone showed up just once. The chain is built from TRBV5-4 and TRBJ2-3; D may be TRBD1 or TRBD2 (5 bases each). CDR1 is SGHNT, CDR2 YYREEE, per germline (reference sequence). The CDR3 loop spans 14 amino acids. V was clipped by 4 bases and J by 2 bases, with 11 bases between them. For the CDR3, the DNA is TGTGCCAGCAGCGGTGGGACCATCACAGATACGCAGTATTTT. This sequence encodes CASSGGTITDTQYF.

As regards this clone: The sample carries other DNA sequences with the same CDR3. The chain joins TRBV18 to TRBJ1-1; 7 nucleotides agree with TRBD1. The CDR3 covers 14 residues. J gave up 1 base and V 3 bases, and 2 bases lay outside the gene matches. Germline CDR1 reads KGHSH; CDR2 reads LQKENI. The CDR3 is CASSPGQRNTEAFF. CDR3 sequence (DNA): TGTGCCAGCTCACCGGGACAGAGGAACACTGAAGCTTTCTTT.

The chain uses TRBV2 and TRBJ2-7; D gene unclear. The CDR3 runs 15 residues. Germline loops: CDR1 SNHLY, CDR2 FYNNEI. The V end was cut by 3 bases, the J end by 3 bases, with 15 bases between. The CDR3, as DNA: TGTGCCAGCAGTGATTCCTTGCGCAGAGACTACGAGCAGTACTTC. It encodes CASSDSLRRDYEQYF. Full variable domain (rest looked up from reference TRBV2 and TRBJ2-7): EPEVTQTPSHQVTQMGQEVILRCVPISNHLYFYWYRQILGQKVEFLVSFYNNEISEKSEIFDDQFSVERPDGSNFTLKIRSTKLEDSAMYFCASSDSLRRDYEQYFGPGTRLTVT.

Details on this clone: Other DNA sequences in the same sample also yield this CDR3. The J gene is TRBJ2-5, the V gene TRBV4-1; 8 bases match TRBD1. CDR1 MGHRA and CDR2 YSYEKL come from the germline V gene. This CDR3 comprises 15 residues. With 4 bases clipped from V and 5 bases from J, the junction kept 9 bases outside the gene matches. CDR3 residues: CASSPGQGGQETQYF. CDR3 bases: TGCGCCAGCAGCCCCGGACAGGGAGGTCAGGAGACCCAGTACTTC.

This chain uses TRBV7-6 with TRBJ2-2; 11 bases line up with TRBD2. This CDR3 region has 17 residues. Losses at the gene ends were 5 bases for V and 1 base for J; bases not matched to a gene: 6. Germline lookup yields CDR1 SGHVS and CDR2 FNYEAQ. The chain's CDR3 is CASSGTGTSGNTGELFF. The DNA for the CDR3 is TGTGCCAGCAGCGGAACCGGGACTAGCGGGAACACCGGGGAGCTGTTTTTT.